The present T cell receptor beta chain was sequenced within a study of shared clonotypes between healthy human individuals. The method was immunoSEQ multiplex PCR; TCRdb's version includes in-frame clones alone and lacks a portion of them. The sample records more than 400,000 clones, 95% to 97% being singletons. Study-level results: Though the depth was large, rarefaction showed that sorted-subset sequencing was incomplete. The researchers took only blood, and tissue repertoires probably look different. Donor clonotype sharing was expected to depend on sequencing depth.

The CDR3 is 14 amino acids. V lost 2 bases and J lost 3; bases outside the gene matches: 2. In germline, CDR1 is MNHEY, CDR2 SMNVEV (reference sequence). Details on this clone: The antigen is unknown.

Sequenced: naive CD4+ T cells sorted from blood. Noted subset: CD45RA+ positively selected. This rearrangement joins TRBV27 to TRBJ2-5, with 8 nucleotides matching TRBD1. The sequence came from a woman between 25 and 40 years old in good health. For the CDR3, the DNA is TGTGCCAGCAGTTTAATGACAGGGGAAGAGACCCAGTACTTC. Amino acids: CASSLMTGEETQYF.